This T cell receptor beta chain emerged from a study of control samples from healthy donors and cancer patients. Profiling relied on immunoSEQ multiplex PCR, and the TCRdb table lists in-frame clones only, not all of them. The data show roughly 40,000 clones, less than 90% seen once. This CDR3 spans 14 amino acids. Between the trimmed V and J ends, which lost 6 bases and 4 bases, there was a span of 15 bases. Germline loops: CDR1 LNHDA, CDR2 SQIVND (reference sequence). This TCR derives from a man aged 55 to 69 in good health. The sequencing input was blood. This chain uses TRBV19 with TRBJ1-1; D gene uncertain. CDR3 amino acids: CASRSIWAGTEAFF. The CDR3 coding sequence is TGTGCCAGTAGATCGATATGGGCAGGCACTGAAGCTTTCTTT. Supplemented by reference TRBV19 and TRBJ1-1, the full variable domain reads DGGITQSPKYLFRKEGQNVTLSCEQNLNHDAMYWYRQDPGQGLRLIYYSQIVNDFQKGDIAEGYSVSREKKESFPLTVTSAQKNPTAFYLCASRSIWAGTEAFFGQGTRLTVV.